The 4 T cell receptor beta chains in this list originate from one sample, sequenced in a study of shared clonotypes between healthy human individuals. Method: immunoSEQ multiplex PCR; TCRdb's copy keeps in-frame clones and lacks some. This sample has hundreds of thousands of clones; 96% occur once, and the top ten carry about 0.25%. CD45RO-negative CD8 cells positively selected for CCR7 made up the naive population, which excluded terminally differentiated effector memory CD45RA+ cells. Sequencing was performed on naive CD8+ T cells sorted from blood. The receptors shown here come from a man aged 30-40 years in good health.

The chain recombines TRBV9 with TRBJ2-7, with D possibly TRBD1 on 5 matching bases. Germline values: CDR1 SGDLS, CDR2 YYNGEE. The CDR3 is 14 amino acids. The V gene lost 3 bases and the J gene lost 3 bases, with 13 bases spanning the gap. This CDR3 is CASSGLGAHYEQYF. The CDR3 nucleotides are TGTGCCAGCAGCGGTCTAGGGGCCCACTACGAGCAGTACTTC.

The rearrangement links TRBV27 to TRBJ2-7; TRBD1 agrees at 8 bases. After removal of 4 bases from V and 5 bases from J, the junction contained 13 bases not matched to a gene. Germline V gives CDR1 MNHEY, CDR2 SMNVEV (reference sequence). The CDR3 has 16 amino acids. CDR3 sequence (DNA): TGTGCCAGCAGTTCCTCGACAGGGGAGTTAAGGAACGAGCAGTACTTC. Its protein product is CASSSSTGELRNEQYF.

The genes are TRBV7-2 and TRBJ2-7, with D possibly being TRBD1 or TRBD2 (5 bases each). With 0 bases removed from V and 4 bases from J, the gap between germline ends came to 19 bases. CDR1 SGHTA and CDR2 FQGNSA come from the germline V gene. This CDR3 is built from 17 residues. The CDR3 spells CASSLASSEGGGYEQYF. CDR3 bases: TGTGCCAGCAGCTTAGCATCATCCGAGGGTGGGGGTTACGAGCAGTACTTC.

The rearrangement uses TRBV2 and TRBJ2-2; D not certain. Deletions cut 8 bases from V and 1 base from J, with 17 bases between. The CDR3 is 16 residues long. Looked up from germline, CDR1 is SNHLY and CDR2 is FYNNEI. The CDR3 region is CASEPYDTLNTGELFF. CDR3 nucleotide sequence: TGTGCCAGCGAACCGTATGATACTTTGAACACCGGGGAGCTGTTTTTT.